This T cell receptor beta chain derives from a study of T cell repertoires in cytomegalovirus infection. For the study at large: Recently described HLA-C-restricted plus well-studied HLA-B-restricted CMV epitopes were used.

Germline V gene lookup returns CDR1 DFQATT and CDR2 SNEGSKA (reference sequence). V dropped 0 bases and J dropped 0 bases, with 9 bases sitting between them. The CDR3 is made up of 14 amino acids. This clonotype has a single count. Antigen unknown. TCRdb called the reads again in MiXCR, with one record for every CDR3 protein. Here the sample spans approximately 990,000 distinct CDR3 sequences, about a third being singletons. This chain connects TRBV20-1 to TRBJ2-7, with a possible D match to TRBD1 (5 bases). Material: cultured CD8+ T cells from PBMCs, obtained from culture after CMV antigen stimulation. This receptor was taken from a human donor in good health (CMV status not recorded). Some clones in this sample may be carry-over from other donors' samples. CDR3 amino acids: CSARDRQGSYEQYF. CDR3 sequence (DNA): TGCAGTGCTAGAGATCGGCAGGGCTCCTACGAGCAGTACTTC.